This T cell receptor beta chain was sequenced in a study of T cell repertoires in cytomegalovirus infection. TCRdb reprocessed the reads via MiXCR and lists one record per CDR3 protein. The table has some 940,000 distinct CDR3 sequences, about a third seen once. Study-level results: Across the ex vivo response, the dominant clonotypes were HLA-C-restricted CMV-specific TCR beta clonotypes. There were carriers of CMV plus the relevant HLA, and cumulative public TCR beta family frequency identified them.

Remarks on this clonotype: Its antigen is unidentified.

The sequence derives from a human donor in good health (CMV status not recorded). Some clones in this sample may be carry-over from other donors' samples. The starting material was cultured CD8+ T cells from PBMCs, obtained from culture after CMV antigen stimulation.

In DNA form, the CDR3 reads TGCGCCAGCAGCCCTTACGGGACAGGGGTCGGGGCCAACGTCCTGACTTTC. Its protein is CASSPYGTGVGANVLTF. The chain has TRBV5-1 and TRBJ2-6; 10 bases map to TRBD1. From germline, CDR1 is SGHRS and CDR2 YFSETQ. There are 17 residues in the CDR3. V dropped 4 bases and J dropped 4; count of bases not matched to a gene: 8. Drawing the rest from reference TRBV5-1 and TRBJ2-6, the complete variable domain is KAGVTQTPRYLIKTRGQQVTLSCSPISGHRSVSWYQQTPGQGLQFLFEYFSETQRNKGNFPGRFSGRQFSNSRSEMNVSTLELGDSALYLCASSPYGTGVGANVLTFGAGSRLTVL.